The 28 T cell receptor beta chains reported below all come from one sample, sequenced in a study of vaccination and CD4 T cells after COVID-19. Researchers used the Oncomine TCR Beta short-read assay to sequence DNA from cultured CD4+ T cells. One entry per CDR3 protein, called by TCRdb with MiXCR from the PCR reads. The sample holds 15,000 to 20,000 distinct CDR3 sequences; approximately 50% are singletons and the top ten take around 4%. Treatment denoted: approximately nine-day PBMC culture with coronavirus spike peptide pools or control peptides (ViraFEST assay). Which antigens these TCRs recognize remains unknown. The specimen was CD4+ T cells from blood, cultured in vitro, collected before SARS-CoV-2 vaccination. These receptors were obtained from a human donor who had recovered from COVID-19.

The chain recombines TRBV15 with TRBJ1-3, with 12 bases that match TRBD1. V shed 4 bases, J shed 4 bases, and the junction held 11 bases outside the gene matches. There are 18 residues in the CDR3. From germline, CDR1 is LNHNV and CDR2 YYDKDF (reference sequence). The CDR3 DNA sequence: TGTGCCACCAGCACCGTGTTAGGGGACAGGGGGCAAGGAAACACCATATATTTT. This codes for CATSTVLGDRGQGNTIYF. The variable domain in full, with the rest retrieved from reference TRBV15 and TRBJ1-3, is DAMVIQNPRYQVTQFGKPVTLSCSQTLNHNVMYWYQQKSSQAPKLLFHYYDKDFNNEADTPDNFQSRRPNTSFCFLDIRSPGLGDTAMYLCATSTVLGDRGQGNTIYFGEGSWLTVV.

The CDR3 sequence: CATSRVRGGRGNQPQHF. The CDR3 bases are TGTGCCACCAGCAGAGTTAGGGGGGGGCGAGGGAATCAGCCCCAGCATTTT. The V call is TRBV15, the J call TRBJ1-5, with D perhaps TRBD1 (6 bases). CDR1 and CDR2 (germline): LNHNV, YYDKDF (reference sequence). Trimming took 1 base from V and 4 from J, leaving 17 bases between them. The CDR3 is 17 residues long.

The CDR3 nucleotides read TGTGCCAGCAGCTTAGATAAGGGGTTCACAGATACGCAGTATTTT. It translates to CASSLDKGFTDTQYF. The gene calls are TRBV7-2 and TRBJ2-3; TRBD1 is a possible D gene (5 bases). Germline CDR1 reads SGHTA; CDR2 reads FQGNSA. This CDR3 is built from 15 residues. Trimming removed 1 base from V and 2 bases from J, with 10 bases in between.

V is TRBV6-5 and J is TRBJ2-3, with D unresolved. Germline CDR1 and CDR2: MNHEY and SVGAGI. Trimming cost V 2 bases and J 4 bases, with 4 bases left between them. The CDR3 has 12 amino acids. CDR3 DNA: TGTGCCAGCAGTTACGCAGCAGATACGCAGTATTTT. Translation: CASSYAADTQYF.

The gene calls are TRBV20-1 and TRBJ1-2; TRBD1 is a possible D gene (5 bases). V lost 1 base, J lost 5 bases, and 11 bases lay in between. The CDR3 runs 13 residues. CDR1 and CDR2 (germline): DFQATT, SNEGSKA (reference sequence). The CDR3 bases are TGCAGTGCTAGAGCGGCCAGGGCTTATGGCTACACCTTC. It translates to CSARAARAYGYTF.

The V call is TRBV12-3 or TRBV12-4, the J call TRBJ2-7; D is ambiguous. This CDR3 region has 12 residues. V was cut by 2 bases and J by 4 bases, with 6 bases left in between. The CDR3 DNA reads as TGTGCCAGCAGTTTATGGGCGTACGAGCAGTACTTC. Protein product: CASSLWAYEQYF.

The chain joins TRBV10-2 to TRBJ1-2; D is perhaps TRBD1 (5 bases). CDR1 and CDR2 from the germline V gene are WSHSY and SAAADI. CDR3 size: 14 residues. Trimming shortened V by 0 bases and J by 4 bases, and 9 bases separated the two germline ends. The CDR3 sequence is CASSESWGGYGYTF. DNA for the CDR3: TGCGCCAGCAGTGAGTCGTGGGGGGGCTATGGCTACACCTTC.

The CDR3 nucleotides are TGTGCCAGCAGACAAGGACGGTTGTCCAATCAGCCCCAGCATTTT. It yields the protein CASRQGRLSNQPQHF. The V call is TRBV6-2 or TRBV6-3, the J call TRBJ1-5; no firm D call. This CDR3 contains 15 residues. V lost 6 bases and J 3 bases, leaving 15 bases between the germline ends. CDR1 is MNHEY, CDR2 SVGEGT, per germline.

The gene calls are TRBV28 and TRBJ1-2; no reliable D call. This CDR3 is 12 amino acids long. The germline gives CDR1 MDHEN, CDR2 SYDVKM. Trimming left V 6 bases short and J 5 bases short, with 10 bases between. CDR3 region: CASSTLGYGYTF. The CDR3 bases are TGTGCCAGCAGCACCTTAGGGTATGGCTACACCTTC.

This clonotype was observed once. This chain joins TRBV7-9 and TRBJ2-1; 8 bases fit TRBD1. Germline CDR1 is SEHNR and CDR2 is FQNEAQ (reference sequence). The V segment lost 2 bases and the J segment 5 bases; nucleotides outside the gene matches: 2. The CDR3 is made up of 14 amino acids. DNA of the CDR3: TGTGCCAGCAGCTTAAACAGGGGGGACAATGAGCAGTTCTTC. It specifies CASSLNRGDNEQFF.

The chain uses TRBV28 and TRBJ1-5; D is undetermined. The CDR3 sequence is 12 residues long. The V end lost 9 bases, the J end lost 7 bases, and 13 bases lay between the germline ends. Germline values: CDR1 MDHEN, CDR2 SYDVKM. This CDR3 is CARGVAGQPQHF. The CDR3 nucleotides read TGTGCCAGAGGTGTGGCGGGGCAGCCCCAGCATTTT.

This clonotype was seen more than once but under ten times. This chain joins TRBV6-5 and TRBJ1-1, with D uncertain. CDR3 length: 12 residues. Looked up from germline, CDR1 is MNHEY and CDR2 is SVGAGI. Trimming cost V 2 bases and J 10 bases, with 11 bases left between them. The CDR3 coding sequence is TGTGCCAGCAGTTACGGGAGGGAGATAGCTTTCTTT. Its protein product is CASSYGREIAFF.

V usage is TRBV4-3 and J usage is TRBJ2-3; the D gene is possibly TRBD2 (5 bases). CDR1 and CDR2 from the germline V gene are LGHNA and YSLEER. The CDR3 runs to 14 residues. Trimming cost V 4 bases and J 1 base, with 9 bases left between them. The chain's CDR3 is CASSLRTGTDTQYF. CDR3 nucleotide sequence: TGCGCCAGCAGCCTCCGGACTGGCACAGATACGCAGTATTTT.

This clonotype has just a few counts. The chain uses TRBV7-8 and TRBJ2-3; 8 bases agree with TRBD1. This CDR3 has 16 residues. Trimming took 4 bases from V and 2 from J; bases not matched to a gene: 8. The V gene's germline CDR1 is SGHVS and CDR2 FQNEAQ. Here the CDR3 DNA reads TGTGCCAGCAGCTCCTCCCGGACAGGGTCCACAGATACGCAGTATTTT. Amino acids: CASSSSRTGSTDTQYF.

The chain joins TRBV7-2 to TRBJ2-1; D is possibly TRBD2 (6 bases). The germline V gene encodes CDR1 SGHTA and CDR2 FQGNSA. CDR3 length: 15 residues. V was cut by 7 bases and J by 3 bases, with 16 bases left in between. The chain's CDR3 is CASTQRAGRYNEQFF. CDR3 nucleotides: TGTGCCAGCACCCAGCGGGCAGGGCGCTACAATGAGCAGTTCTTC.

The V call is TRBV2, the J call TRBJ2-7; TRBD2 is a possible D gene (6 bases). CDR1 SNHLY and CDR2 FYNNEI come from the germline V gene. This CDR3 has 14 amino acids. Trimming left V 5 bases short and J 5 bases short, with 16 bases between. This chain's CDR3 is CASSSAGTQDEQYF. The CDR3 nucleotides read TGTGCCAGCAGTTCCGCCGGGACTCAGGACGAGCAGTACTTC.

The rearrangement links TRBV7-9 to TRBJ1-2; 9 nucleotides line up with TRBD1. The CDR3 covers 14 residues. Germline values: CDR1 SEHNR, CDR2 FQNEAQ (reference sequence). J was trimmed by 2 bases and V by 5 bases; bases with no gene match: 3. DNA for the CDR3: TGTGCCAGCAGCCGGACAGGGGCCAACTATGGCTACACCTTC. Its translation is CASSRTGANYGYTF.

The chain combines TRBV6-1 with TRBJ2-4, with D unclear. This CDR3 is 15 amino acids long. CDR1 is MNHNS and CDR2 is SASEGT in the germline V gene. The ends were cut back, 4 bases at V and 0 bases at J, with 10 bases in the middle. DNA for the CDR3: TGTGCCAGCAGTGGGGAAATTCTAGCCAAAAACATTCAGTACTTC. This codes for CASSGEILAKNIQYF.

V usage is TRBV4-1 and J usage is TRBJ2-7; TRBD1 agrees at 8 bases. This CDR3 has 15 residues. Per germline, CDR1 MGHRA and CDR2 YSYEKL. Losses at the gene ends were 4 bases for V and 3 bases for J; bases not matched to a gene: 8. CDR3 bases: TGCGCCAGCAGCCTTTCGACAGGGGTAATCTACGAGCAGTACTTC. It yields the protein CASSLSTGVIYEQYF.

V is TRBV19 and J is TRBJ1-2, with D maybe TRBD1 (6 bases). The CDR3 sequence is 13 residues long. Germline loops: CDR1 LNHDA, CDR2 SQIVND (reference sequence). The ends were cut back, 11 bases at V and 3 bases at J, with 16 bases in the middle. CDR3 protein: CAPTRGADYGYTF. The CDR3 bases are TGTGCCCCCACTCGGGGGGCAGACTATGGCTACACCTTC.

The chain joins TRBV6-2 or TRBV6-3 to TRBJ2-5, with D possibly being TRBD2 (6 bases). The CDR3 totals 14 residues. Germline V gene sequence: CDR1 MNHEY, CDR2 SVGEGT. Trimming left V 2 bases short and J 5 bases short, with 12 bases between. CDR3 sequence reads: CASSYSLGGETQYF. The CDR3 nucleotides are TGTGCCAGCAGTTACAGTCTTGGAGGGGAGACCCAGTACTTC.

V is TRBV7-2 and J is TRBJ1-2, with D uncertain. Germline values: CDR1 SGHTA, CDR2 FQGNSA. V shed 7 bases and J shed 0 bases, with 6 bases lying between them. There are 12 residues in the CDR3. The CDR3 protein is CASTFTNYGYTF. The CDR3 region has the DNA TGTGCCAGCACCTTTACTAACTATGGCTACACCTTC.

The chain couples TRBV7-2 to TRBJ2-7; 8 bases are a match to TRBD1. With V trimmed by 5 bases and J by 5 bases, 14 bases remained unmatched. Germline V gene data show CDR1 as SGHTA and CDR2 as FQGNSA. The length of the CDR3 is 16 residues. CDR3 in DNA: TGTGCCAGCAGCCAATCCGGGACAGGTCTCCCCCACGAGCAGTACTTC. Translating gives CASSQSGTGLPHEQYF.

The chain has TRBV11-1 and TRBJ1-2, with a possible D match to TRBD1 (6 bases). This CDR3 region has 13 residues. Trimming stripped 3 bases from V and 8 bases from J, with 13 bases between. Germline V gene lookup returns CDR1 SGHAT and CDR2 FQDESV (reference sequence). Written as DNA, the CDR3 is TGTGCCAGCAGCTTCGAACAGGGATTGGGCTACACCTTC. Protein sequence: CASSFEQGLGYTF.

The chain has TRBV19 and TRBJ2-7; 7 bases are shared with TRBD1. Germline V gene lookup returns CDR1 LNHDA and CDR2 SQIVND (reference sequence). Trimming cost V 4 bases and J 2 bases; bases outside gene matches: 5. The CDR3 covers 14 residues. CDR3 residues: CASSRNRGTYEQYF. The CDR3 DNA is TGTGCCAGTAGTAGGAACAGGGGAACCTACGAGCAGTACTTC.

The V gene is TRBV6-2 or TRBV6-3, the J gene TRBJ2-5; the match to TRBD2 covers 13 bases. This CDR3 is 16 amino acids long. CDR1 is MNHEY and CDR2 is SVGEGT in the germline V gene. V dropped 0 bases and J dropped 9; count of bases not matched to a gene: 7. CDR3 nucleotides: TGTGCCAGCAGTTACTCGAGTGGGACTAGCGGGGAGGCCCAGTACTTC. Translated, it gives CASSYSSGTSGEAQYF.

V and J are TRBV4-2 and TRBJ1-2, with 7 positions matching TRBD1. V was clipped by 0 bases and J by 6 bases; unmatched bases: 13. Germline V gene lookup returns CDR1 LGHNA and CDR2 YNFKEQ. This CDR3 has 17 residues. CDR3: CASSQDWNVKGGDGYTF. The CDR3 DNA is TGTGCCAGCAGCCAAGATTGGAACGTCAAAGGGGGCGATGGCTACACCTTC.

The chain recombines TRBV19 with TRBJ2-1; 7 positions agree with TRBD1. CDR1 is LNHDA, CDR2 SQIVND, per germline (reference sequence). This CDR3 is built from 12 residues. J gave up 8 bases and V 10 bases, and 8 bases lay outside the gene matches. CDR3 region: CATKGQLYEQFF. The DNA for the CDR3 is TGTGCCACCAAGGGACAGCTTTATGAGCAGTTCTTC. Using reference TRBV19 and TRBJ2-1 for the parts outside the CDR3, the full variable domain is DGGITQSPKYLFRKEGQNVTLSCEQNLNHDAMYWYRQDPGQGLRLIYYSQIVNDFQKGDIAEGYSVSREKKESFPLTVTSAQKNPTAFYLCATKGQLYEQFFGPGTRLTVL.